A single sample gave rise to the 11 T cell receptor beta chains below, sequenced in a study of blood T cell repertoires in COVID-19. Repertoires were generated with immunoSEQ multiplex PCR, while TCRdb's copy carries only in-frame clones and drops some. This table holds 250,000 to 350,000 clones, approximately 90% found once. Sequencing input: peripheral blood. The receptors here all came from a woman younger than 45 with COVID-19, enrolled during active disease.

CDR3 sequence (DNA): TGTGCCAGTAGCTCGACAGGTTCTTCCGGAAAACTGTTTTTT. The encoded protein is CASSSTGSSGKLFF. The chain recombines TRBV19 with TRBJ1-4; D is perhaps TRBD1 (6 bases). Germline loops: CDR1 LNHDA, CDR2 SQIVND (reference sequence). The CDR3 sequence is 14 residues long. Deletions cut 6 bases from V and 10 bases from J, with 18 bases between.

The rearrangement links TRBV10-3 to TRBJ1-6, with TRBD1 as a possible D gene (5 bases). Trimming removed 3 bases from V and 5 bases from J, with 8 bases in between. The CDR3 consists of 14 residues. Germline CDR1 reads ENHRY; CDR2 reads SYGVKD. The CDR3 spells CAISEQVHNSPLHF. The CDR3 region has the DNA TGTGCCATCAGTGAACAGGTGCATAATTCACCCCTCCACTTT.

This clone was observed a single time. Different DNA sequences within this sample yield the same CDR3. This chain joins TRBV7-9 and TRBJ2-2; D unresolved. Trimming took off 2 bases at V and 3 bases at J, with 4 bases between the two ends. Germline CDR1 and CDR2: SEHNR and FQNEAQ (reference sequence). This CDR3 is 13 amino acids long. As DNA, the CDR3 is TGTGCCAGCAGCTTATCGGACACCGGGGAGCTGTTTTTT. This gives the protein CASSLSDTGELFF. The full variable domain, completed using reference TRBV7-9 and TRBJ2-2, is DTGVSQNPRHKITKRGQNVTFRCDPISEHNRLYWYRQTLGQGPEFLTYFQNEAQLEKSRLLSDRFSAERPKGSFSTLEIQRTEQGDSAMYLCASSLSDTGELFFGEGSRLTVL.

The V and J genes are TRBV11-2 and TRBJ2-1; 9 nucleotides match TRBD2. This CDR3 is built from 15 residues. Trimming cost V 2 bases and J 2 bases; bases outside gene matches: 1. Germline CDR1 is SGHAT and CDR2 is FQNNGV. The CDR3 DNA follows: TGTGCCAGCAGCTTACTAGCGGGGCCCTACAATGAGCAGTTCTTC. Translating it yields CASSLLAGPYNEQFF. The variable domain in full, completed from reference TRBV11-2 and TRBJ2-1, reads EAGVAQSPRYKIIEKRQSVAFWCNPISGHATLYWYQQILGQGPKLLIQFQNNGVVDDSQLPKDRFSAERLKGVDSTLKIQPAKLEDSAVYLCASSLLAGPYNEQFFGPGTRLTVL.

This clone showed up just a few times. This chain uses TRBV14 with TRBJ2-7; a weak D match, TRBD1 (5 bases). In germline, CDR1 is SGHDN, CDR2 FVKESK. The CDR3 has 12 amino acids. Deletions cut 1 base from V and 7 bases from J, with 8 bases between. For the CDR3, the DNA is TGTGCCAGCAGCCAAGTGAAGGGGGAGCAGTACTTC. Translated, it gives CASSQVKGEQYF.

V usage is TRBV5-1 and J usage is TRBJ2-5; no clear D. This CDR3 comprises 13 residues. The V gene lost 4 bases and the J gene lost 5 bases, with 12 bases spanning the gap. Germline loops: CDR1 SGHRS, CDR2 YFSETQ. CDR3 sequence reads: CASSPRVRETQYF. CDR3 sequence (DNA): TGCGCCAGCAGCCCCCGGGTCCGCGAGACCCAGTACTTC.

The gene calls are TRBV11-2 and TRBJ1-2; no reliable D call. V was pared by 3 bases and J by 7 bases, with 12 bases between. The CDR3 is made up of 13 amino acids. Per the germline V gene, CDR1 is SGHAT and CDR2 is FQNNGV. The CDR3 region is CASSFRQDGGYTF. DNA for the CDR3: TGTGCCAGCAGCTTTCGGCAGGATGGTGGCTACACCTTC.

The rearrangement uses TRBV5-8 and TRBJ1-1; D might be TRBD1 (6 bases). Germline V gives CDR1 SGHTS, CDR2 YDEGEE. Trimming took 2 bases from V and 4 from J, leaving 12 bases between them. This CDR3 spans 14 amino acids. The DNA of the CDR3 is TGTGCCAGCAGCTTACAGGGTCGGGTCACTGAAGCTTTCTTT. Its protein is CASSLQGRVTEAFF. The whole variable domain, remainder taken from reference TRBV5-8 and TRBJ1-1, is EAGVTQSPTHLIKTRGQQATLRCSPISGHTSVYWYQQALGLGLQFLLWYDEGEERNRGNFPPRFSGRQFPNYSSELNVNALELEDSALYLCASSLQGRVTEAFFGQGTRLTVV.

This clone appeared once. This chain links TRBV5-1 with TRBJ1-2, with D uncertain. CDR1 and CDR2 (germline): SGHRS, YFSETQ. Trimming removed 0 bases from V and 0 bases from J, with 12 bases in between. The CDR3 is 16 amino acids. CDR3 nucleotide sequence: TGCGCCAGCAGCTTGGCCGGGTCCCGAGCTAACTATGGCTACACCTTC. Translation gives CASSLAGSRANYGYTF.

The chain recombines TRBV10-2 with TRBJ2-7, with D possibly TRBD2 on 6 matching bases. This CDR3 comprises 12 residues. Trimming took off 2 bases at V and 6 bases at J, with 8 bases between the two ends. CDR1 is WSHSY and CDR2 is SAAADI in the germline V gene. The CDR3 protein is CASSEVGGEQYF. The CDR3 DNA is TGCGCCAGCAGTGAGGTGGGGGGCGAGCAGTACTTC.

The V and J genes are TRBV7-8 and TRBJ1-1; 8 nucleotides agree with TRBD1. This CDR3 is built from 14 residues. From germline, CDR1 is SGHVS and CDR2 FQNEAQ. The ends lost 2 bases at V and 7 bases at J; junction bases unmatched: 6. CDR3 amino acids: CASSLSGGFGEAFF. The CDR3 DNA reads TGTGCCAGCAGCTTATCAGGGGGCTTCGGTGAAGCTTTCTTT.